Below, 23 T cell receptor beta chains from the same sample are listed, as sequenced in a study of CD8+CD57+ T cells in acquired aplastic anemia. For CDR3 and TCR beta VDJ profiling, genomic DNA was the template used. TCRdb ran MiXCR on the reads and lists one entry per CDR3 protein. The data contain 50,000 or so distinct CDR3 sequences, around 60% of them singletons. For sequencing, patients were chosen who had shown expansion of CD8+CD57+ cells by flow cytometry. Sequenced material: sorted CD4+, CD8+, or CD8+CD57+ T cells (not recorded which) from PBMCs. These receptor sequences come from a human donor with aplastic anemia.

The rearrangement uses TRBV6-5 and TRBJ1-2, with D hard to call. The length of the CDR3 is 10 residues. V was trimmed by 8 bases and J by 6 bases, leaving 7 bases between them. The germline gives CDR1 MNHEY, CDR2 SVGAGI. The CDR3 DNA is TGTGCCAGCGGGAAGGATGGCTACACCTTC. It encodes CASGKDGYTF.

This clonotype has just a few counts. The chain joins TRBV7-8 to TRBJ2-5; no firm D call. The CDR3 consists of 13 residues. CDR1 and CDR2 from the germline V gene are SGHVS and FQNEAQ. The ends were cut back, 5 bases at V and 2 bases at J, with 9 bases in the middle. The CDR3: CASSPSPQETQYF. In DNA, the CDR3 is TGTGCCAGCAGCCCCAGTCCTCAAGAGACCCAGTACTTC.

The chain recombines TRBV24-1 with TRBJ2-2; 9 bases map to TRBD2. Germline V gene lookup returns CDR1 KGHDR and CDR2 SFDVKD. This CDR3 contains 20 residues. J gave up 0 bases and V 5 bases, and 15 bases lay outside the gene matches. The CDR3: CATSGRLAGASNPNTGELFF. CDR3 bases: TGTGCCACCAGTGGCCGATTAGCGGGGGCAAGTAATCCGAACACCGGGGAGCTGTTTTTT.

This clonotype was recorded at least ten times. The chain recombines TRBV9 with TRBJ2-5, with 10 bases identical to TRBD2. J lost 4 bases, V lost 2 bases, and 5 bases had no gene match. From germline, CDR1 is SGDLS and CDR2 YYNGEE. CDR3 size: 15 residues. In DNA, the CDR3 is TGTGCCAGCAGCGTGGTAGCGGGGGGTCTAGAGACCCAGTACTTC. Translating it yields CASSVVAGGLETQYF.

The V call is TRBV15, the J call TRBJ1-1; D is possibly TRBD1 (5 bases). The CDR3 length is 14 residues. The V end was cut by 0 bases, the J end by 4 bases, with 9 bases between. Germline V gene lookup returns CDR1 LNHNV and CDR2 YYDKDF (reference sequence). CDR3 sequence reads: CATSREGEVTEAFF. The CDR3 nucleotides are TGTGCCACCAGCAGAGAGGGGGAGGTCACTGAAGCTTTCTTT.

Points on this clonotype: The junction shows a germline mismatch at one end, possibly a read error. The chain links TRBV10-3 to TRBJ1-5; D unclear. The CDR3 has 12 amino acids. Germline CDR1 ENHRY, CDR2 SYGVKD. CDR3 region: CASSDGSQPQHF. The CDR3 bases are TGTGCCAGCAGTGACGGGTCGCAGCCCCAGCATTTT.

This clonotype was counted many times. In DNA form, the CDR3 reads TGTGCCAGCAGCCAAGGTGGGCGCCCCGAAGCTTTCTTT. Encoded protein: CASSQGGRPEAFF. V is TRBV4-2 and J is TRBJ1-1; D remains unclear. V gave up 1 base and J gave up 8 bases, with 11 bases separating them. The CDR3 length is 13 residues. Germline V gene data show CDR1 as LGHNA and CDR2 as YNFKEQ.

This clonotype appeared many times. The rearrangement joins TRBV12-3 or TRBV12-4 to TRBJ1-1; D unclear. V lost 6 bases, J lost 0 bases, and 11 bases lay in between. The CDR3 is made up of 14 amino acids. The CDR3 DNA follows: TGTGCCAGCAGCCCGGACCCGATGAACACTGAAGCTTTCTTT. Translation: CASSPDPMNTEAFF.

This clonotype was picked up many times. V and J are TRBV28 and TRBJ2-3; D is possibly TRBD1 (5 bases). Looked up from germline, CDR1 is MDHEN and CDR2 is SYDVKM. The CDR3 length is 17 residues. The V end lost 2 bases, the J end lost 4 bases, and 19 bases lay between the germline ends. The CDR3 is CASSLGQGYRRADTQYF. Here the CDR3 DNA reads TGTGCCAGCAGTTTAGGGCAGGGCTATAGGAGAGCAGATACGCAGTATTTT.

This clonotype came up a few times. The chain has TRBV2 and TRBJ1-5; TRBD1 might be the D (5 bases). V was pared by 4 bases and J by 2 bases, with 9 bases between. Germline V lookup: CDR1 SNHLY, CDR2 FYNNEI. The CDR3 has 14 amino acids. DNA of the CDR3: TGTGCCAGCAGTGCGCAGGGCCGCAATCAGCCCCAGCATTTT. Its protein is CASSAQGRNQPQHF.

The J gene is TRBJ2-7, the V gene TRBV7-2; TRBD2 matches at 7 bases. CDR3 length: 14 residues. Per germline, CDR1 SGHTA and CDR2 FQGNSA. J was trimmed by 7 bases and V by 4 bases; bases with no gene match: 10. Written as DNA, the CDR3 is TGTGCCAGCAGCTGGGCTCGGGGGGAGTGGGAGCAGTACTTC. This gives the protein CASSWARGEWEQYF.

CDR3 in DNA: TGTGCCATCAGTGTCAGGGGGGGGCAAGAGACCCAGTACTTC. Encoded protein: CAISVRGGQETQYF. This chain connects TRBV10-3 to TRBJ2-5; possibly TRBD1 or TRBD2 for D (7 bases each). The CDR3 has 14 amino acids. The germline V gene encodes CDR1 ENHRY and CDR2 SYGVKD. The V end was cut by 4 bases, the J end by 2 bases, with 11 bases between.

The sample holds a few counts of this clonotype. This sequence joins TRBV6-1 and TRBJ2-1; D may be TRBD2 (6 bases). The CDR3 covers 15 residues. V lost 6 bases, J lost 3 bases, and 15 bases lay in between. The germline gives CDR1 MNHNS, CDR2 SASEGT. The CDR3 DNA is TGTGCCAGCAGGGGCGATAGCGGAGACTACAATGAGCAGTTCTTC. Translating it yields CASRGDSGDYNEQFF.

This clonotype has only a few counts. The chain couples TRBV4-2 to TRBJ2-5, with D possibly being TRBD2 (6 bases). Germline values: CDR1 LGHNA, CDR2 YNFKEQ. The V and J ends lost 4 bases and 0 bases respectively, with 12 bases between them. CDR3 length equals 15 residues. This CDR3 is CASSLGGANQETQYF. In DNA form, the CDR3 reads TGTGCCAGCAGCCTAGGCGGGGCGAACCAAGAGACCCAGTACTTC.

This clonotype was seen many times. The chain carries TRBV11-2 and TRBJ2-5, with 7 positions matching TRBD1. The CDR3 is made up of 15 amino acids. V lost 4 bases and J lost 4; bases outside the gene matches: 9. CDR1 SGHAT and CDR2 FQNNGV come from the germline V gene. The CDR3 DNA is TGTGCCAGCAGCTCCCTCGACAGGGATGGAGAGACCCAGTACTTC. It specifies CASSSLDRDGETQYF.

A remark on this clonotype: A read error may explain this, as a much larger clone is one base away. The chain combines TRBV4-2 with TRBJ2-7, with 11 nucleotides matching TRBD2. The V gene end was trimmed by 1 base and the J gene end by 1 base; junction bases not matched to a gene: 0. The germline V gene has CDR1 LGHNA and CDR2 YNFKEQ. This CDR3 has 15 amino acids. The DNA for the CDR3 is TGTGCCAGCAGCCAAGCTAGCGGGGGGTCCTACGAGCAGTACTTC. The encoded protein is CASSQASGGSYEQYF.

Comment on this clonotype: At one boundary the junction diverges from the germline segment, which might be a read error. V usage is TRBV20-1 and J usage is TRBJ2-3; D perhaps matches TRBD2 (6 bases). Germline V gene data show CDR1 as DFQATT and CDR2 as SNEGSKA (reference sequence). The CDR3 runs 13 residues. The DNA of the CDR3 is TGCAGCGCTAGAGGAGGGCCAGGAGATACGCAGTATTTT. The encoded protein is CSARGGPGDTQYF.

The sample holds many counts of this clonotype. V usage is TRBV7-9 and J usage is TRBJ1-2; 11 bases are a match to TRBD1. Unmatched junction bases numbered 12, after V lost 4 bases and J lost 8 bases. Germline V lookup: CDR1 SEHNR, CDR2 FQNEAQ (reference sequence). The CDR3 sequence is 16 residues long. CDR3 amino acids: CASSSRTGGSARGYTF. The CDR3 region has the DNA TGTGCCAGCAGCTCCCGGACAGGGGGCTCGGCTCGGGGCTACACCTTC. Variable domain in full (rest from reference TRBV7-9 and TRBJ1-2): DTGVSQNPRHKITKRGQNVTFRCDPISEHNRLYWYRQTLGQGPEFLTYFQNEAQLEKSRLLSDRFSAERPKGSFSTLEIQRTEQGDSAMYLCASSSRTGGSARGYTFGSGTRLTVV.

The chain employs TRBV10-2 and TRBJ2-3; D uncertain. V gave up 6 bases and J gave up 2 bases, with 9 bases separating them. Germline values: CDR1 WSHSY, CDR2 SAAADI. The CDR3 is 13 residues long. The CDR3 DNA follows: TGCGCCAGCAGAACACAGACCACAGATACGCAGTATTTT. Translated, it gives CASRTQTTDTQYF.

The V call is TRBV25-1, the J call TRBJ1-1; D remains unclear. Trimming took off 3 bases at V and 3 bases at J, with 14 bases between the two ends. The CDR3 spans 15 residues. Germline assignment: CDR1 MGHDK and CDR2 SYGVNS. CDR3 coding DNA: TGTGCCAGCAGTGACGGTGGTGGGGAATACACTGAAGCTTTCTTT. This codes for CASSDGGGEYTEAFF.

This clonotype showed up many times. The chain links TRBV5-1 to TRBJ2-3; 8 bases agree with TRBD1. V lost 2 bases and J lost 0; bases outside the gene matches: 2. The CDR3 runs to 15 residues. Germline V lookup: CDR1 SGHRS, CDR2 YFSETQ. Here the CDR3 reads CASSFGQGSTDTQYF. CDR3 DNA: TGCGCCAGCAGCTTTGGACAGGGAAGCACAGATACGCAGTATTTT.

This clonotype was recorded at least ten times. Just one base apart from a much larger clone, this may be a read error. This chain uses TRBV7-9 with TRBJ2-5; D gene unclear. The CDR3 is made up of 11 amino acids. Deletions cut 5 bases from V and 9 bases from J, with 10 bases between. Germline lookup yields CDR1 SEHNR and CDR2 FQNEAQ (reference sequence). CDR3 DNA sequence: TGTGCCAGCAGCCTAAGCGCGGCCCAGTACTTC. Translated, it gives CASSLSAAQYF.

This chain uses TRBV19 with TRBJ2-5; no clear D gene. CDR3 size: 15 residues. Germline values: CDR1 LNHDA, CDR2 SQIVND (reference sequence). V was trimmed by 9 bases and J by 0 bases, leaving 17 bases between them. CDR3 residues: CASIQDGLYQETQYF. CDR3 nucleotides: TGTGCCAGCATCCAAGACGGGCTCTACCAAGAGACCCAGTACTTC.